What follows are 31 T cell receptor beta chains derived from one specimen sequenced in a study of response to subunit inactivated influenza vaccine. TCRdb ran MiXCR on the RT-PCR reads and lists one entry per CDR3 protein. The table shows 750,000 to 850,000 distinct CDR3 sequences, with around a sixth occurring only once. The material sequenced was PBMCs from blood, taken 5 days after vaccination. The receptors originated from a man aged 45 to 65 who received an inactivated influenza vaccine.

The CDR3 region is CASRGQGTTGTQYF. CDR3 DNA: TGTGCCAGCAGGGGACAGGGGACAACGGGTACGCAGTATTTT. The J gene is TRBJ2-3, the V gene TRBV6-1; TRBD1 matches at 10 bases. Germline V CDR1 and CDR2: MNHNS, SASEGT. Germline trimming cut 6 bases from V and 8 bases from J; bases unmatched to any gene: 8. This CDR3 is 14 amino acids long.

This clonotype came up a few times. J is TRBJ2-7 and V is TRBV5-1; perhaps TRBD1 as D (6 bases). Trimming removed 0 bases from V and 5 bases from J, with 18 bases in between. Germline V gives CDR1 SGHRS, CDR2 YFSETQ. The CDR3 has 16 amino acids. CDR3 in amino acids: CASSLAGGGPGDEQYF. CDR3 nucleotides: TGCGCCAGCAGCTTGGCGGGTGGGGGCCCCGGGGACGAGCAGTACTTC. Full variable domain (missing parts from reference TRBV5-1 and TRBJ2-7): KAGVTQTPRYLIKTRGQQVTLSCSPISGHRSVSWYQQTPGQGLQFLFEYFSETQRNKGNFPGRFSGRQFSNSRSEMNVSTLELGDSALYLCASSLAGGGPGDEQYFGPGTRLTVT.

V gene TRBV5-1 combines with J gene TRBJ2-7; a possible D gene is TRBD1 (5 bases). Trimming took 0 bases from V and 6 from J, leaving 13 bases between them. CDR3 size: 14 residues. Germline lookup yields CDR1 SGHRS and CDR2 YFSETQ. The CDR3 bases are TGCGCCAGCAGCTTGGCTCAGGGTAGGAGCGAGCAGTACTTC. Protein product: CASSLAQGRSEQYF.

This clonotype has a handful of counts. CDR3 residues: CASSQNSGHNEQFF. Written as DNA, the CDR3 is TGCGCCAGCAGCCAAAATAGCGGACACAATGAGCAGTTCTTC. V and J are TRBV4-1 and TRBJ2-1; TRBD2 is a possible D gene (6 bases). The V gene's germline CDR1 is MGHRA and CDR2 YSYEKL. The CDR3 sequence is 14 residues long. Trimming removed 2 bases from V and 5 bases from J, with 10 bases in between.

This chain joins TRBV27 and TRBJ2-7, with 7 bases fitting TRBD1. The CDR3 runs to 13 residues. Germline V gene lookup returns CDR1 MNHEY and CDR2 SMNVEV (reference sequence). V was clipped by 5 bases and J by 6 bases; unmatched bases: 7. This CDR3 is CASSPQQGPEQYF. The CDR3 DNA reads TGTGCCAGCAGTCCCCAACAGGGGCCCGAGCAGTACTTC.

This clonotype appeared a few times. The V gene is TRBV24-1, the J gene TRBJ2-7, with 10 nucleotides matching TRBD2. Germline trimming cut 1 base from V and 1 base from J; bases unmatched to any gene: 6. CDR1 KGHDR and CDR2 SFDVKD come from the germline V gene. The CDR3 is 17 amino acids. The CDR3 here is CATSDLRPSGSSYEQYF. CDR3 bases: TGTGCCACCAGTGATTTACGGCCTAGCGGGAGTTCCTACGAGCAGTACTTC.

This clonotype was seen ten or more times. J is TRBJ2-4 and V is TRBV7-8; D is undetermined. The V end was cut by 2 bases, the J end by 0 bases, with 8 bases between. CDR1 is SGHVS, CDR2 FQNEAQ, per germline. The CDR3 is 15 residues long. CDR3 in DNA: TGTGCCAGCAGCTTAACGGCGGTAGCCAAAAACATTCAGTACTTC. Its protein is CASSLTAVAKNIQYF.

This clonotype was seen a handful of times. V usage is TRBV10-3 and J usage is TRBJ1-2, with D possibly being TRBD1 (5 bases). Germline V lookup: CDR1 ENHRY, CDR2 SYGVKD. Deletions cut 10 bases from V and 5 bases from J, with 17 bases between. CDR3 length equals 13 residues. The CDR3 coding sequence is TGTGCCACCGAGCGGCTGCGGGGGTATGGCTACACCTTC. It codes for CATERLRGYGYTF.

V gene TRBV7-2 combines with J gene TRBJ2-4; no clear D. From germline, CDR1 is SGHTA and CDR2 FQGNSA. This CDR3 has 14 residues. The ends were cut back, 5 bases at V and 1 base at J, with 9 bases in the middle. This chain's CDR3 is CASSLGWAKNIQYF. CDR3 DNA: TGTGCCAGCAGCCTAGGGTGGGCCAAAAACATTCAGTACTTC.

V and J are TRBV5-6 and TRBJ1-6; D gene unclear. This CDR3 spans 14 amino acids. Looked up from germline, CDR1 is SGHDT and CDR2 is YYEEEE. The V end was cut by 2 bases, the J end by 8 bases, with 11 bases between. DNA for the CDR3: TGTGCCAGCAGCTTCCCGGGCCAGTATTCACCCCTCCACTTT. It translates to CASSFPGQYSPLHF.

The chain uses TRBV4-2 and TRBJ2-4; TRBD1 is a possible D gene (5 bases). The V gene's germline CDR1 is LGHNA and CDR2 YNFKEQ. This CDR3 region has 15 residues. Trimming took 0 bases from V and 8 from J, leaving 14 bases between them. The CDR3 sequence is CASSQEGSLRDIQYF. CDR3 DNA sequence: TGTGCCAGCAGCCAAGAAGGTTCGCTCAGGGACATTCAGTACTTC.

This clonotype was detected ten times or more. The chain links TRBV7-2 to TRBJ2-1; D ambiguous. CDR3 length: 12 amino acids. V shed 1 base and J shed 10 bases, with 8 bases lying between them. The germline CDR1 and CDR2 sequences are SGHTA and FQGNSA. This CDR3 reads CASSLGSREQFF. The CDR3 region has the DNA TGTGCCAGCAGCTTAGGGTCGCGGGAGCAGTTCTTC.

This clonotype came up a few times. The rearrangement joins TRBV10-3 to TRBJ1-2; a possible D gene is TRBD1 (5 bases). The CDR3 runs to 14 residues. V dropped 4 bases and J dropped 5 bases, with 14 bases sitting between them. The germline CDR1 and CDR2 sequences are ENHRY and SYGVKD. The CDR3, as DNA: TGTGCCATCAGTGCCCAGAGGCAGGGATATGGCTACACCTTC. It yields the protein CAISAQRQGYGYTF.

The CDR3 sequence is CASSYSRGTGDSNQPQHF. The CDR3 DNA reads TGTGCCAGCAGTTACTCGAGAGGGACAGGTGATAGCAATCAGCCCCAGCATTTT. The rearrangement uses TRBV6-5 and TRBJ1-5; TRBD1 matches 8 bases. V was pared by 0 bases and J by 0 bases, with 7 bases of the junction left unmatched. Germline V gene lookup returns CDR1 MNHEY and CDR2 SVGAGI. This CDR3 has 18 amino acids.

J is TRBJ1-6 and V is TRBV7-2; 11 bases agree with TRBD1. Germline V gives CDR1 SGHTA, CDR2 FQGNSA. V was pared by 5 bases and J by 7 bases, with 7 bases of the junction left unmatched. The CDR3 is 16 residues long. CDR3 sequence (DNA): TGTGCCAGCAGCCAACAGGGACAGGGGGTAAATTCACCCCTCCACTTT. Its protein product is CASSQQGQGVNSPLHF.

The rearrangement links TRBV11-2 to TRBJ2-1, with D possibly matching TRBD2 (6 bases). Per the germline V gene, CDR1 is SGHAT and CDR2 is FQNNGV. V lost 0 bases to trimming and J lost 6 bases, with 15 bases between them. The CDR3 is made up of 16 amino acids. DNA of the CDR3: TGTGCCAGCAGCTTAGATCTGCGACTAGTAGGCAATGAGCAGTTCTTC. This codes for CASSLDLRLVGNEQFF.

This clonotype was recorded a few times. The rearrangement links TRBV7-9 to TRBJ2-1; 9 nucleotides match TRBD2. CDR1 and CDR2 from the germline V gene are SEHNR and FQNEAQ (reference sequence). The junction had 9 bases not matched to a gene; V was cut back by 5 bases and J by 7 bases. This CDR3 region has 15 residues. The CDR3: CASSVRGSGGNEQFF. In DNA form, the CDR3 reads TGTGCCAGCAGCGTCCGGGGTAGCGGGGGAAATGAGCAGTTCTTC.

This clonotype was seen repeatedly, ten times or more. The V gene is TRBV5-5, the J gene TRBJ1-5, with no clear D. There are 13 residues in the CDR3. Trimming left V 0 bases short and J 6 bases short, with 7 bases between. Germline lookup yields CDR1 SGHKS and CDR2 YYEKEE (reference sequence). Written as DNA, the CDR3 is TGTGCCAGCAGCTTGGGGCGGGGTCAGCCCCAGCATTTT. Residues: CASSLGRGQPQHF.

V and J are TRBV20-1 and TRBJ2-7; D may be TRBD2 (6 bases). V lost 3 bases to trimming and J lost 0 bases, with 12 bases between them. The CDR3 runs to 14 residues. Germline values: CDR1 DFQATT, CDR2 SNEGSKA (reference sequence). CDR3 DNA sequence: TGCAGTGCTAGTGACGGGGGTCCCTCCTACGAGCAGTACTTC. The encoded protein is CSASDGGPSYEQYF.

This clonotype was detected only a few times. The J gene is TRBJ2-2, the V gene TRBV20-1; D possibly matches TRBD1 or TRBD2 (6 bases each). Germline CDR1 reads DFQATT; CDR2 reads SNEGSKA (reference sequence). V was trimmed by 2 bases and J by 2 bases, leaving 9 bases between them. The CDR3 consists of 14 residues. The CDR3 region is CSARPGGNTGELFF. CDR3 bases: TGCAGTGCTAGACCCGGGGGCAACACCGGGGAGCTGTTTTTT.

In its sample, this clonotype was seen a few times. The genes are TRBV7-2 and TRBJ2-1; 10 nucleotides align to TRBD1. The V gene end was trimmed by 2 bases and the J gene end by 6 bases; junction bases not matched to a gene: 7. The length of the CDR3 is 16 residues. CDR1 is SGHTA, CDR2 FQGNSA, per germline. CDR3 DNA: TGTGCCAGCAGCTTAACCCCGGGACAGGGGTCCAATGAGCAGTTCTTC. It codes for CASSLTPGQGSNEQFF.

This clonotype has a handful of counts. This sequence joins TRBV29-1 and TRBJ2-7; D unresolved. The CDR3 contains 13 residues. Germline CDR1 and CDR2: SQVTM and ANQGSEA. Trimming stripped 6 bases from V and 6 bases from J, with 18 bases between. The CDR3 is CSVQYGSASEQYF. CDR3 coding DNA: TGCAGCGTACAATATGGGTCGGCGTCCGAGCAGTACTTC.

Only a few counts were recorded for this clonotype. The J gene is TRBJ2-7, the V gene TRBV20-1; no definite D call. V was trimmed by 6 bases and J by 4 bases, leaving 16 bases between them. Germline V gene data show CDR1 as DFQATT and CDR2 as SNEGSKA (reference sequence). This CDR3 is built from 13 residues. The CDR3 bases are TGCAGTGCCAGGCTGGGCGCGAGTTACGAGCAGTACTTC. Translation: CSARLGASYEQYF.

In nucleotides, the CDR3 is TGTGCCACCAGTGAGTGGACTAGCGGGAGGGCGTACGAGCAGTACTTC. It translates to CATSEWTSGRAYEQYF. The chain recombines TRBV24-1 with TRBJ2-7, with 15 bases lining up with TRBD2. CDR3 size: 16 residues. V shed 4 bases, J shed 4 bases, and the junction held 4 bases outside the gene matches. The germline V gene encodes CDR1 KGHDR and CDR2 SFDVKD.

The rearrangement uses TRBV11-2 and TRBJ2-5, with D perhaps TRBD1 or TRBD2 (6 bases each). Germline CDR1 reads SGHAT; CDR2 reads FQNNGV. The CDR3 consists of 15 residues. V was pared by 4 bases and J by 3 bases, with 15 bases between. CDR3 region: CASSSLADRKETQYF. DNA of the CDR3: TGTGCCAGCAGCTCCTTAGCGGACAGAAAAGAGACCCAGTACTTC. The complete variable domain, with remaining parts taken from reference TRBV11-2 and TRBJ2-5, reads EAGVAQSPRYKIIEKRQSVAFWCNPISGHATLYWYQQILGQGPKLLIQFQNNGVVDDSQLPKDRFSAERLKGVDSTLKIQPAKLEDSAVYLCASSSLADRKETQYFGPGTRLLVL.

This clonotype was observed a handful of times. The J gene is TRBJ2-5, the V gene TRBV28; 9 bases map to TRBD2. The CDR3 has 15 residues. With V trimmed by 3 bases and J by 0 bases, 2 bases remained unmatched. CDR1 and CDR2 (germline): MDHEN, SYDVKM. The CDR3 reads CASSFIAGDQETQYF. CDR3 bases: TGTGCCAGCAGTTTCATAGCGGGGGACCAAGAGACCCAGTACTTC.

This clonotype has only a few counts. This sequence joins TRBV20-1 and TRBJ2-7; D perhaps matches TRBD2 (6 bases). CDR1 is DFQATT, CDR2 SNEGSKA, per germline (reference sequence). There are 11 residues in the CDR3. The CDR3: CSARGGGVVAV. CDR3 sequence (DNA): TGCAGTGCTAGAGGGGGCGGGGTAGTCGCGGTC.

This chain links TRBV20-1 with TRBJ1-5; the D is unclear. Germline CDR1 DFQATT, CDR2 SNEGSKA (reference sequence). The CDR3 contains 14 residues. Trimming left V 0 bases short and J 4 bases short, with 10 bases between. The CDR3 bases are TGCAGTGCTAGAGATAGGAGGGATAATCAGCCCCAGCATTTT. Protein product: CSARDRRDNQPQHF.

This clonotype was counted at least ten times. The chain has TRBV20-1 and TRBJ2-3; 11 nucleotides align to TRBD2. CDR1 is DFQATT and CDR2 is SNEGSKA in the germline V gene (reference sequence). The CDR3 is 16 residues long. Losses at the gene ends were 5 bases for V and 1 base for J; bases not matched to a gene: 8. Here the CDR3 DNA reads TGCAGTGCTGGGGGACTAGCGGACCCTCGCACAGATACGCAGTATTTT. Translated, it gives CSAGGLADPRTDTQYF.

The rearrangement links TRBV10-3 to TRBJ2-5, with 9 bases matching TRBD1. V trimming: 4 bases; J trimming: 4 bases; junction bases outside the gene matches: 7. Germline-derived CDR1 and CDR2 are ENHRY and SYGVKD. There are 15 residues in the CDR3. In DNA, the CDR3 is TGTGCCATCAGTGGGACAGGGGAGGCTGGAGAGACCCAGTACTTC. It encodes CAISGTGEAGETQYF.

V and J are TRBV7-2 and TRBJ1-5; D gene ambiguous. V shed 3 bases and J shed 4 bases, with 10 bases lying between them. The CDR3 runs to 14 residues. Germline CDR1 is SGHTA and CDR2 is FQGNSA. CDR3 amino acids: CASSLSFKNQPQHF. As DNA, the CDR3 is TGTGCCAGCAGCTTGTCTTTCAAGAATCAGCCCCAGCATTTT.